This T cell receptor beta chain comes out of a study of T cell responses to AZD1222 COVID-19 vaccine. General study results and limits: The study found vaccine-associated CD4 TCRs spanning spike, dominant at 160-218 and 743-854. Among spike-specific TCRs, nearly half reportedly target unmutated variant regions. Spike-specific TCR breadth and depth both grew after two AZD1222 doses.

Notes on this clone: Its specificity is unknown.

Assay used: immunoSEQ multiplex PCR; TCRdb lists only in-frame clones, some missing. This sample has 170,000 or so clones, with approximately 90% found just once. The CDR3 has 13 amino acids. Germline V gene data show CDR1 as MNHEY and CDR2 as SVGAGI. Trimming stripped 5 bases from V and 3 bases from J, with 10 bases between. This receptor was identified in an adult in good health. The source material was peripheral blood, sampled on day 0 of AZD1222 vaccination. This chain connects TRBV6-5 to TRBJ1-1, with D perhaps matching TRBD1 (5 bases). The CDR3 DNA sequence: TGTGCCAGCAGTCCGGCGGGGGACACTGAAGCTTTCTTT. Its translation: CASSPAGDTEAFF.